This TCR beta chain appears in the sequencing data of a study of blood T cell repertoires in COVID-19 (dated by TCRdb to the early 2020s). Describing the broader study: Samples from collaborators originated in the United States, Italy and Spain and spanned both the acute and convalescent phases of COVID-19. Samples came from the ongoing ImmuneRACE study (first 160 participants) plus 1,254 subjects from 6 global collaborators. Sample metadata almost always included a de-identified subject ID, COVID-19 status, age in years and sex. The material from the prospective study consisted of cDNA or gDNA derived from T cells, B-cell-depleted T cells, or PBMCs. Where available, HLA class I and class II types were obtained from metadata supplied by the sample provider rather than from assay-based typing. The repertoires were made available in a free public database intended to serve as a resource for research on the immune response to SARS-CoV-2. Deeply sampled blood TCRbeta repertoires from subjects exposed to, actively infected with, or recovered from COVID-19 were included in the dataset. Results the study describes overall, beyond this receptor: Clinical and demographic metadata were provided uncurated, with the amount varying by source and participant.

TCRbeta CDR3 regions were amplified from genomic DNA by means of the immunoSEQ Assay, a bias-controlled multiplex PCR. In the paper's pipeline: The number of nucleated cells in each sample was estimated from the amplification of reference gene primers within the assay. To quantify the absolute abundance of each unique TCRbeta CDR3 rearrangement, sequence reads were collapsed and filtered. For each sample, productive Simpson clonality was calculated as the square root of Simpson's diversity index across productive rearrangements. The immuneACCESS repertoire file appears here via TCRdb, limited to in-frame rearrangements. These files lack a portion of the clones; in checked studies, under half of the deficit traces to unresolved V genes, and the cause of the others is not known. V, J and clone size are those of that table, while D and trimming were read from the DNA. The sample table shows under 550,000 clones, and approximately 90% are seen once. The ten top clones hold roughly 0.78% of the sample.

In Seattle, one collaborating source enrolled patients while the infection was active and tracked those patients longitudinally over the course of disease. The collaborating institutions used their own protocols to collect whole blood in K2EDTA tubes. For TCRbeta analysis, collaborators shipped samples as frozen whole blood, isolated PBMCs, or DNA extracted from either of those sample types. CDR1 and CDR2 are read off the germline V gene as MNHEY and SVGAGI. The CDR3 starts with the cysteine, ends with the phenylalanine, and has 15 residues. The DNA shown is the 45-base CDR3, in frame from base 1. V is cut by 0 bases and J by 0 bases, and the space between the germline ends is 9 bases. Notes on this clone: Its recognized antigen is unknown. Base quality data are lacking; no much larger clone is found one base away.

The sequence links TRBV6-5 to TRBJ2-7; TRBD2 might be the D gene, on 6 matching bases. Specimen: peripheral blood. The source of this sequence is a young man with COVID-19, enrolled during active disease. The DNA sequence reads TGTGCCAGCAGTTACTCGGCGGGGCTCTCCTACGAGCAGTACTTC. Its translation is CASSYSAGLSYEQYF.